This T cell receptor (beta chain) was documented in a study of blood T cell repertoires in COVID-19. Study details: PBMCs, B-cell-depleted T cells, or T cells were the source of the cDNA or gDNA that made up the material.

Trimming cost V 3 bases and J 5 bases, with 4 bases left between them. CDR3 length: 11 residues. The method was immunoSEQ multiplex PCR; TCRdb's version includes in-frame clones alone and lacks a portion of them. The table includes about 230,000 clones, roughly 88% detected once. The chain combines TRBV12-3 or TRBV12-4 with TRBJ2-5, with unresolved D. The TCR originated in a woman under 40 who had been exposed to COVID-19. Specimen: PBMCs or T cells enriched from blood (not recorded which). The CDR3 nucleotides read TGTGCCAGCAGTTTTGCGGAGACCCAGTACTTC. This translates into CASSFAETQYF.